The sample holds a few counts of the clone carrying this T cell receptor (beta chain). Its target is not known. Amplification targeted the TCR beta CDR3 regions, with RNA transcripts as the source material. HTBI-primed RT-PCR formed the first round, and a multiplex PCR formed the second. TCRdb used MiXCR to reprocess the multiplex PCR reads, holding one entry per CDR3 protein. Of 650,000 to 800,000 distinct CDR3 sequences listed, roughly 41% are singletons. This specimen belongs to a study of Graves' ophthalmopathy and Graves' hyperthyroidism. V lost 7 bases and J lost 1; bases outside the gene matches: 10. There are 18 residues in the CDR3. The germline gives CDR1 SGHAT, CDR2 FQNNGV. General observations from the study: Most thyroid-expanded clonotypes exceeding 0.001 frequency were also found in blood.

The rearrangement joins TRBV11-2 to TRBJ1-6; TRBD1 matches 10 bases. The sample consisted of peripheral blood. This TCR was sampled from an adult man with Graves' ophthalmopathy. CDR3 region: CASTLSTGGISYNSPLHF. In nucleotides, the CDR3 is TGTGCCAGCACCTTGTCGACAGGGGGCATTTCCTATAATTCACCCCTCCACTTT.